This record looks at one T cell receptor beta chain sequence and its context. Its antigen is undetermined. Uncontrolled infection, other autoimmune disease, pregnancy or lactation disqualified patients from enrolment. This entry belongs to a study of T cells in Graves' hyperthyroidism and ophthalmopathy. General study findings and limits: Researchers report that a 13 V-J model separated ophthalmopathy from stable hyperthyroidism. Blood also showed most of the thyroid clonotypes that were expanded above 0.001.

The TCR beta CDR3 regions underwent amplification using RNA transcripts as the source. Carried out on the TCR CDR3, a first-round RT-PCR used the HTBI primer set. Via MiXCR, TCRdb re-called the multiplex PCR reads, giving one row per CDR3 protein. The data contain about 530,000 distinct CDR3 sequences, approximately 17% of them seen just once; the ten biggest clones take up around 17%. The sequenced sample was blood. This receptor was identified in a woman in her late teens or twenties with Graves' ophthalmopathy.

CDR3 coding DNA: TGCAGTGCTTTCATGAACACTGAAGCTTTCTTT. This encodes CSAFMNTEAFF. The chain has TRBV20-1 and TRBJ1-1; no clear D gene. The V end was cut by 5 bases, the J end by 0 bases, with 4 bases between. Germline CDR1 DFQATT, CDR2 SNEGSKA (reference sequence). CDR3 length equals 11 residues.